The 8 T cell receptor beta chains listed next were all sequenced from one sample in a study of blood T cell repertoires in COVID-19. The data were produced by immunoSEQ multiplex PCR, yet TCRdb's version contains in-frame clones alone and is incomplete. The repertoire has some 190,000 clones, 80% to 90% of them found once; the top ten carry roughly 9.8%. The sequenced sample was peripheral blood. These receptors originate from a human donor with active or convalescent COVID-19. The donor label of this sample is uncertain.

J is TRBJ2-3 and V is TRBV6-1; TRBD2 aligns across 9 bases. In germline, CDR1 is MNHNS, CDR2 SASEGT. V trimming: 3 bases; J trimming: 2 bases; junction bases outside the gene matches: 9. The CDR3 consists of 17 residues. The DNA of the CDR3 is TGTGCCAGCAGTGACATCATAGCGGGAGCAGTCACAGATACGCAGTATTTT. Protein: CASSDIIAGAVTDTQYF.

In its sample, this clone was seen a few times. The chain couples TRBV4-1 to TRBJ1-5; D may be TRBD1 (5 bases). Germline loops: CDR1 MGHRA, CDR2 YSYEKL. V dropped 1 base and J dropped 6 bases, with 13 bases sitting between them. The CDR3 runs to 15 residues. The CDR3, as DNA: TGCGCCAGCAGCCAAGTTCCAGCCGGGGGTCAGCCCCAGCATTTT. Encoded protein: CASSQVPAGGQPQHF.

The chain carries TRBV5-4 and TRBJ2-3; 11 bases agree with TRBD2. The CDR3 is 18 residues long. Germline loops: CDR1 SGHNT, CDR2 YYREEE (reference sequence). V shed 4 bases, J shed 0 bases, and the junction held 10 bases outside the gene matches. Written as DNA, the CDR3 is TGTGCCAGCAGCAAGGCCTGGCTAGCGGGGGGCAGCACAGATACGCAGTATTTT. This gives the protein CASSKAWLAGGSTDTQYF.

CDR3 region: CASSYAGGGYGYTF. As DNA, the CDR3 is TGTGCCAGCAGTTACGCTGGGGGAGGCTATGGCTACACCTTC. The chain couples TRBV6-2 or TRBV6-3 to TRBJ1-2; a weak D match, TRBD1 (5 bases). This CDR3 is 14 amino acids long. CDR1 and CDR2 from the germline V gene are MNHEY and SVGEGT. The V gene lost 2 bases and the J gene lost 4 bases, with 11 bases spanning the gap.

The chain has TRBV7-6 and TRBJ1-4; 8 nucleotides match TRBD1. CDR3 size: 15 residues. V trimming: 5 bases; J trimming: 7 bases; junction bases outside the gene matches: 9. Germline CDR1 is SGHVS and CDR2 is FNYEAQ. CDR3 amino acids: CASSIGQGQSEKLFF. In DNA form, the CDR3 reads TGTGCCAGCAGCATAGGACAGGGTCAATCTGAAAAACTGTTTTTT.

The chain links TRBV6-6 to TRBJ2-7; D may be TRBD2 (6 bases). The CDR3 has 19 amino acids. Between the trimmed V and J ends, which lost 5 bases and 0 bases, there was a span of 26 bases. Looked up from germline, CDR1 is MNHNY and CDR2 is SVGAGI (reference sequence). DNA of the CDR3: TGTGCCAGCAGTCCTTTCTTGTTTTCGGGCGGGGTTAGCTCCTACGAGCAGTACTTC. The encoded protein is CASSPFLFSGGVSSYEQYF.

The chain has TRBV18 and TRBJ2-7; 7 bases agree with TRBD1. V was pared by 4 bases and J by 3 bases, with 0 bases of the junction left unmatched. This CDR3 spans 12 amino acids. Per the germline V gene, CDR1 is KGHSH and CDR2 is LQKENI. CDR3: CASSRDSYEQYF. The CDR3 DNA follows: TGTGCCAGCTCACGGGACAGCTACGAGCAGTACTTC.

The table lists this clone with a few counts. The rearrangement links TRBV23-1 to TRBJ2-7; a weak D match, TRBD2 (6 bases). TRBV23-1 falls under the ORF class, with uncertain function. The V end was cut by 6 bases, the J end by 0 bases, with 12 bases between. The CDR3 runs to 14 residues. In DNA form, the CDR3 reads TGCGCCAGCAGCAGTTGGCGGGACTCCTACGAGCAGTACTTC. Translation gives CASSSWRDSYEQYF.